This T cell receptor beta chain comes out of a study of cytomegalovirus exposure and HLA in healthy donors. Assay used: immunoSEQ multiplex PCR; TCRdb lists only in-frame clones, some missing. The repertoire has 300,000 to 350,000 clones, 88% of them found once; the top ten carry around 0.96%. The CDR3 is 15 residues long. Germline CDR1 SGHRS, CDR2 YFSETQ. J gave up 6 bases and V 0 bases, and 6 bases lay outside the gene matches. Sequencing used PBMCs. The chain carries TRBV5-1 and TRBJ1-1; 9 positions match TRBD1. The clonotype comes from a man aged 25-40 years in good health and CMV-seronegative. In DNA, the CDR3 is TGCGCCAGCAGCTTGGTGACAGGGGGGAGGGCTGAAGCTTTCTTT. Its translation is CASSLVTGGRAEAFF.